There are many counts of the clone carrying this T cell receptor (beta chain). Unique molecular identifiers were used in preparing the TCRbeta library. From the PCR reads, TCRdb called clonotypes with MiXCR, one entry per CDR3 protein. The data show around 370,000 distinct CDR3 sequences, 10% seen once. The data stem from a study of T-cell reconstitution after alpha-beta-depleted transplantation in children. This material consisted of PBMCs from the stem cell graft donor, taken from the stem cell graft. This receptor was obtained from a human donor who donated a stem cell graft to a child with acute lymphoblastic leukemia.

The CDR3 loop reads CASSFNIEQFF. CDR3 DNA: TGTGCCAGCAGCTTTAACATCGAGCAGTTCTTC. The V gene is TRBV7-9, the J gene TRBJ2-1; D remains ambiguous. Germline V CDR1 and CDR2: SEHNR, FQNEAQ (reference sequence). V lost 3 bases to trimming and J lost 10 bases, with 7 bases between them. The CDR3 has 11 residues.